Shown below are 28 T cell receptor beta chains from a single sample sequenced in a study of chemoradiotherapy in HPV16-positive cancers. Only in-frame clones appear in the TCRdb table, and some are missing; sequencing was by immunoSEQ multiplex PCR. The data contain approximately 600 clones, approximately 80% of them seen just once; the ten biggest clones take up under 9%. The sequenced sample was tumor tissue, obtained from a patient who underwent chemoradiotherapy. The receptors shown here come from a human donor with HPV-associated anogenital cancer.

The CDR3 is CASSYQENQPQHF. CDR3 in DNA: TGTGCCAGCAGTTATCAGGAAAATCAGCCCCAGCATTTT. The chain is built from TRBV25-1 and TRBJ1-5; D remains unclear. The V gene lost 5 bases and the J gene lost 4 bases, with 9 bases spanning the gap. The CDR3 has 13 amino acids. The germline CDR1 and CDR2 sequences are MGHDK and SYGVNS.

The J gene is TRBJ1-2, the V gene TRBV28; TRBD1 might be the D (5 bases). Germline CDR1 MDHEN, CDR2 SYDVKM. Trimming cost V 2 bases and J 4 bases, with 14 bases left between them. This CDR3 region has 15 residues. In DNA form, the CDR3 reads TGTGCCAGCAGTTTAGACAAACGGGGGACCTATGGCTACACCTTC. This gives the protein CASSLDKRGTYGYTF.

The chain has TRBV18 and TRBJ1-2; D is unresolved. V gave up 4 bases and J gave up 3 bases, with 18 bases separating them. The CDR3 consists of 16 residues. Germline V gene data show CDR1 as KGHSH and CDR2 as LQKENI. This CDR3 is CASSREQSDVYYGYTF. The CDR3 DNA reads TGTGCCAGCTCACGGGAACAGAGTGACGTCTACTATGGCTACACCTTC.

The chain carries TRBV6-6 and TRBJ2-7, with 7 bases that match TRBD2. V shed 4 bases and J 0 bases; nucleotides not matched to a gene: 9. CDR1 is MNHNY and CDR2 is SVGAGI in the germline V gene (reference sequence). This CDR3 has 16 residues. The CDR3 nucleotides read TGTGCCAGCAGTTTCGCCGGGGGGACCAGCTCCTACGAGCAGTACTTC. Translation gives CASSFAGGTSSYEQYF.

The rearrangement links TRBV30 to TRBJ1-1; D is perhaps TRBD1 (6 bases). Germline lookup yields CDR1 GTSNPN and CDR2 SVGIG (reference sequence). V was clipped by 5 bases and J by 3 bases, with 7 bases between them. This CDR3 comprises 11 residues. The CDR3 spells CAWAGDTEAFF. As DNA, the CDR3 is TGTGCCTGGGCAGGGGACACTGAAGCTTTCTTT.

The V gene is TRBV7-3, the J gene TRBJ2-7; the D is unclear. The CDR3 loop spans 14 amino acids. V shed 5 bases and J shed 0 bases, with 11 bases lying between them. CDR1 SGHTA and CDR2 FQGTGA come from the germline V gene. The DNA of the CDR3 is TGTGCCAGCAGCCCAAGTGGGTTCTCCTACGAGCAGTACTTC. Translated: CASSPSGFSYEQYF.

The V call is TRBV11-2, the J call TRBJ1-2; D ambiguous. This CDR3 has 14 amino acids. Germline CDR1 is SGHAT and CDR2 is FQNNGV. V shed 4 bases and J shed 2 bases, with 11 bases lying between them. CDR3 sequence (DNA): TGTGCCAGCAGCTCCCCTCCGGGGAACTATGGCTACACCTTC. This codes for CASSSPPGNYGYTF.

The chain couples TRBV4-1 to TRBJ2-2; D is possibly TRBD1 or TRBD2 (6 bases each). This CDR3 contains 18 residues. Per the germline V gene, CDR1 is MGHRA and CDR2 is YSYEKL. The V and J ends lost 0 bases and 0 bases respectively, with 14 bases between them. The CDR3 sequence is CASSQESGRGANTGELFF. The CDR3 DNA follows: TGCGCCAGCAGCCAAGAATCCGGTAGGGGGGCGAACACCGGGGAGCTGTTTTTT.

The rearrangement uses TRBV5-1 and TRBJ1-6, with D possibly TRBD1 on 5 matching bases. This CDR3 spans 15 amino acids. CDR1 and CDR2 from the germline V gene are SGHRS and YFSETQ. The V end was cut by 4 bases, the J end by 8 bases, with 16 bases between. CDR3 bases: TGCGCCAGCAGCCTCGAGGGACGCCAATATTCACCCCTCCACTTT. It yields the protein CASSLEGRQYSPLHF. The complete variable domain, with remaining parts taken from reference TRBV5-1 and TRBJ1-6, reads KAGVTQTPRYLIKTRGQQVTLSCSPISGHRSVSWYQQTPGQGLQFLFEYFSETQRNKGNFPGRFSGRQFSNSRSEMNVSTLELGDSALYLCASSLEGRQYSPLHFGNGTRLTVT.

The rearrangement uses TRBV4-2 and TRBJ2-3; D may be TRBD2 (5 bases). Trimming took off 1 base at V and 6 bases at J, with 11 bases between the two ends. The CDR3 sequence is 14 residues long. Germline CDR1 LGHNA, CDR2 YNFKEQ. The CDR3 region has the DNA TGTGCCAGCAGCCAAGGGACTGGCGGCGATACGCAGTATTTT. Amino acids: CASSQGTGGDTQYF.

The chain has TRBV2 and TRBJ1-1; D uncertain. CDR1 is SNHLY and CDR2 is FYNNEI in the germline V gene. The CDR3 loop spans 15 amino acids. V gave up 0 bases and J gave up 0 bases, with 8 bases separating them. Here the CDR3 reads CASSEAQDVNTEAFF. The CDR3, as DNA: TGTGCCAGCAGTGAAGCGCAGGACGTGAACACTGAAGCTTTCTTT.

This clone was observed once. The chain links TRBV7-9 to TRBJ1-2, with D tentatively TRBD1 (6 bases). The CDR3 is 15 amino acids. Per germline, CDR1 SEHNR and CDR2 FQNEAQ (reference sequence). Trimming shortened V by 5 bases and J by 4 bases, and 17 bases separated the two germline ends. In DNA form, the CDR3 reads TGTGCCAGCAGCCCCGTAGTGGGGGGCAGCTATGGCTACACCTTC. It translates to CASSPVVGGSYGYTF.

V gene TRBV11-3 combines with J gene TRBJ1-1; TRBD1 is a possible D gene (6 bases). Germline CDR1 is SGHNT and CDR2 is YENEEA. This CDR3 region has 15 residues. V lost 0 bases, J lost 5 bases, and 13 bases lay in between. For the CDR3, the DNA is TGTGCCAGCAGCTTAGATGCGGGAGGGGGAACTGAAGCTTTCTTT. It translates to CASSLDAGGGTEAFF.

V usage is TRBV11-2 and J usage is TRBJ1-2; D not certain. Germline V gene data show CDR1 as SGHAT and CDR2 as FQNNGV. V was clipped by 1 base and J by 9 bases, with 15 bases between them. This CDR3 is 14 amino acids long. This CDR3 is CASSLAGSALSYTF. CDR3 nucleotides: TGTGCCAGCAGCTTAGCGGGGTCGGCGCTCAGCTACACCTTC.

This chain joins TRBV10-3 and TRBJ2-4; possibly TRBD1 for D (6 bases). The germline CDR1 and CDR2 sequences are ENHRY and SYGVKD. The V and J ends lost 4 bases and 5 bases respectively, with 12 bases between them. The CDR3 totals 14 residues. The CDR3, as DNA: TGTGCCATCAGTGGAGGGGGAGTCCAAAACATTCAGTACTTC. Residues: CAISGGGVQNIQYF.

The chain recombines TRBV19 with TRBJ1-1, with 8 bases matching TRBD1. Germline V gives CDR1 LNHDA, CDR2 SQIVND (reference sequence). CDR3 size: 12 residues. V trimming: 7 bases; J trimming: 5 bases; junction bases outside the gene matches: 3. The CDR3, as DNA: TGTGCCAGTACAGGGGGCCGGACTGAAGCTTTCTTT. Protein sequence: CASTGGRTEAFF.

This clone has more than one count but fewer than ten. The genes are TRBV6-1 and TRBJ2-4, with D tentatively TRBD1 (6 bases). CDR3 length: 16 residues. Trimming removed 3 bases from V and 0 bases from J, with 12 bases in between. Germline V gene lookup returns CDR1 MNHNS and CDR2 SASEGT. In DNA, the CDR3 is TGTGCCAGCAGTGACCGGGACAATTTAGCCAAAAACATTCAGTACTTC. The encoded protein is CASSDRDNLAKNIQYF.

About this clone: One end of the junction is discordant with germline, which a read error may explain. The chain joins TRBV7-3 to TRBJ1-1, with unresolved D. The CDR3 has 14 amino acids. The germline CDR1 and CDR2 sequences are SGHTA and FQGTGA. The CDR3 reads CASSLTLRDTEAFF. DNA for the CDR3: TGTGCCAGCAGCCTAACCCTCCGGGACACTGAAGCTTTCTTT.

This clone has a single count. The genes are TRBV25-1 and TRBJ2-3; D is perhaps TRBD2 (6 bases). Germline assignment: CDR1 MGHDK and CDR2 SYGVNS. CDR3 size: 16 residues. Trimming stripped 6 bases from V and 5 bases from J, with 21 bases between. The CDR3 loop reads CASSPRVEGSGDTQYF. CDR3 DNA sequence: TGTGCCAGCAGCCCCCGGGTGGAGGGGTCGGGAGATACGCAGTATTTT.

CDR3 protein: CSARSGQTLHF. DNA of the CDR3: TGCAGTGCTAGATCAGGACAAACCCTCCACTTT. This chain links TRBV20-1 with TRBJ1-6; the D gene is possibly TRBD1 (5 bases). The V gene's germline CDR1 is DFQATT and CDR2 SNEGSKA (reference sequence). V was clipped by 2 bases and J by 14 bases, with 10 bases between them. This CDR3 contains 11 residues.

This chain links TRBV2 with TRBJ2-2; TRBD2 matches at 9 bases. The germline V gene has CDR1 SNHLY and CDR2 FYNNEI. V shed 4 bases and J 2 bases; nucleotides not matched to a gene: 8. The CDR3 length is 17 residues. The CDR3 DNA reads TGTGCCAGCAGTGGGGGTAGCGGGGGTCCTAACACCGGGGAGCTGTTTTTT. This codes for CASSGGSGGPNTGELFF.

The J gene is TRBJ2-1, the V gene TRBV19; D is undetermined. The CDR3 is 12 residues long. Germline V gene lookup returns CDR1 LNHDA and CDR2 SQIVND (reference sequence). Trimming left V 3 bases short and J 7 bases short, with 7 bases between. The CDR3 nucleotides are TGTGCCAGTAGTATCCTGCAAAATGAGCAGTTCTTC. Translation: CASSILQNEQFF.

The rearrangement links TRBV2 to TRBJ2-7; possible D gene TRBD1, 6 bases. CDR1 and CDR2 (germline): SNHLY, FYNNEI. The CDR3 extends over 16 amino acids. V was cut by 6 bases and J by 1 base, with 19 bases left in between. CDR3 region: CASRRSPGQISYEQYF. For the CDR3, the DNA is TGTGCCAGCAGAAGAAGCCCGGGACAAATATCCTACGAGCAGTACTTC.

The chain carries TRBV5-4 and TRBJ1-3; the D gene is possibly TRBD1 (6 bases). There are 17 residues in the CDR3. Germline assignment: CDR1 SGHNT and CDR2 YYREEE (reference sequence). V lost 0 bases to trimming and J lost 0 bases, with 13 bases between them. This CDR3 is CASSLAIGGGSGNTIYF. The CDR3 region has the DNA TGTGCCAGCAGCTTGGCGATAGGAGGGGGCTCTGGAAACACCATATATTTT.

This chain uses TRBV5-1 with TRBJ2-5; the match to TRBD2 covers 12 bases. The CDR3 sequence is 15 residues long. After removal of 5 bases from V and 5 bases from J, the junction contained 7 bases not matched to a gene. Germline V gives CDR1 SGHRS, CDR2 YFSETQ. CDR3 region: CASRPSGGAGETQYF. The CDR3, as DNA: TGCGCCAGCAGACCTAGCGGGGGGGCGGGTGAGACCCAGTACTTC.

This clone was seen only a few times. The CDR3 region has the DNA TGCGCCAGCAGCTTGGGTGGAGAGACAGGGGAGCTGTTTTTT. This sequence encodes CASSLGGETGELFF. This chain joins TRBV5-1 and TRBJ2-2; D gene uncertain. V dropped 0 bases and J dropped 8 bases, with 11 bases sitting between them. The CDR3 loop spans 14 amino acids. The germline V gene encodes CDR1 SGHRS and CDR2 YFSETQ.

This chain links TRBV25-1 with TRBJ2-1; the D is unclear. The germline gives CDR1 MGHDK, CDR2 SYGVNS. Deletions cut 2 bases from V and 5 bases from J, with 7 bases between. This CDR3 is 13 amino acids long. DNA of the CDR3: TGTGCCAGCAGTGAAGGAGAGAACAATGAGCAGTTCTTC. Its protein is CASSEGENNEQFF.

The chain is built from TRBV5-1 and TRBJ2-7, with 10 bases identical to TRBD2. This CDR3 region has 16 residues. The V gene end was trimmed by 4 bases and the J gene end by 5 bases; junction bases not matched to a gene: 12. The V gene's germline CDR1 is SGHRS and CDR2 YFSETQ. CDR3: CASSPSIAGGTDEQYF. The DNA for the CDR3 is TGCGCCAGCAGCCCATCCATAGCGGGGGGCACCGACGAGCAGTACTTC.